These T cell receptor beta chains were read from a single sample in a study of OX40 agonist ivuxolimab in advanced cancers. Assay: immunoSEQ multiplex PCR; the TCRdb copy retains only in-frame clones and omits some. The sample records tens of thousands of clones, around 90% being singletons. The sample here was CD4+ or CD8+ T cells sorted from blood, taken in a trial of the OX40 agonist ivuxolimab. The receptors come from an adult with an advanced solid tumor such as melanoma, head and neck, liver or kidney cancer. Both conserved end residues are part of each CDR3. Fields, in order: CDR3 DNA, CDR3 protein, clone size, V gene, D gene, J gene. D genes are given only for firm matches. The listing skips clone size in some rows; elsewhere it reads once, few, many or a size class.

TGTGCCAGCAGCGTAGGGTCTCTCTCCTACGAGCAGTACTTC	CASSVGSLSYEQYF	.	TRBV9	.	TRBJ2-7
TGTGCCAGCTCACCACCGACGGGGGATGCGGCTTTCTTT	CASSPPTGDAAFF	once	TRBV18	.	TRBJ1-1
TGTGCCAGCAGTTTTATGGTCTACGAGCAGTACTTC	CASSFMVYEQYF	.	TRBV28	.	TRBJ2-7
TGTGCCAGCTCACCGCGGGGGGCGGACTACGAGCAGTACTTC	CASSPRGADYEQYF	.	TRBV18	TRBD2	TRBJ2-7
TGTGCCAGCAGCCCCCGGGTCCGGGGCTACGAGCAGTACTTC	CASSPRVRGYEQYF	.	TRBV6-5	.	TRBJ2-7
TGTGCCAGCAGCACCCTCGGCGCGGGTCTGGACATTCAGTACTTC	CASSTLGAGLDIQYF	few	TRBV5-4	.	TRBJ2-4
TGTGCCAGTAGTATACCCCAGAAGGGGCTTACGGGCTACACCTTC	CASSIPQKGLTGYTF	.	TRBV19	.	TRBJ1-2
TGCGCCAGCAGCCAAGGGCACAGCAGCAACTATGGCTACACCTTC	CASSQGHSSNYGYTF	.	TRBV4-3	.	TRBJ1-2
TGTGCCTGGAGCTTGGGACAGTACGAGCAGTACTTC	CAWSLGQYEQYF	once	TRBV30	TRBD1	TRBJ2-7
TGTGCCAGCAGTGGGGACAGCCCCGTCGCTTTCTTT	CASSGDSPVAFF	.	TRBV6-5	TRBD1	TRBJ1-1
TGCAGCGGCGAGACAGGCCCCACCGGGGAGCTGTTTTTT	CSGETGPTGELFF	.	TRBV29-1	.	TRBJ2-2
TGTGCCAGCAGACTAGCGGGAGGGCCTCCCTACGAGCAGTACTTC	CASRLAGGPPYEQYF	.	TRBV28	TRBD2	TRBJ2-7
TGTGCCATTTCACTAGTGTCGGCTTTGGATACGCAGTATTTT	CAISLVSALDTQYF	.	TRBV10-3	.	TRBJ2-3
TGTGCCAGCTCATCGAACTCCGGGACGGAAGAGACCCAGTACTTC	CASSSNSGTEETQYF	.	TRBV18	.	TRBJ2-5
TGTGCCAGCAGCCTGCCGGGACAGGAAAATGAAGCTTTCTTT	CASSLPGQENEAFF	.	TRBV5-4	TRBD1	TRBJ1-1
TGTGCCAGCAGTTACCCCGGGACAGGGGTATTCAATGAGCAGTTCTTC	CASSYPGTGVFNEQFF	.	TRBV6-5	TRBD1	TRBJ2-1
TGCGCCAGCAGCCAAAACTTTCGCACAGATACGCAGTATTTT	CASSQNFRTDTQYF	.	TRBV4-1	.	TRBJ2-3
TGCGCCAGCAGCCAAGGGCTGGGACAGGGTACAGATACGCAGTATTTT	CASSQGLGQGTDTQYF	.	TRBV4-3	TRBD1	TRBJ2-3
TGTGCCAGCAGCCCTCATAACACCAACTACGAGCAGTACTTC	CASSPHNTNYEQYF	.	TRBV11-2	.	TRBJ2-7
TGTGCCAGCAGTGTGGAGGGACTGAGGTCAAAACTGTTTTTT	CASSVEGLRSKLFF	.	TRBV6-1	.	TRBJ1-4
TGTGCCAGCAGCGTTGGTTGGGACGGAGAGGAGCAGTACTTC	CASSVGWDGEEQYF	once	TRBV7-9	.	TRBJ2-7
TGTGCCAGCAGCTTAGCTATTCACACTGAAGCTTTCTTT	CASSLAIHTEAFF	.	TRBV11-3	.	TRBJ1-1
TGTGCCAGCAGAGAACCAGGGGGCTCCTACGAGCAGTACTTC	CASREPGGSYEQYF	.	TRBV7-8	TRBD1	TRBJ2-7
TGTGCCAGCAGTCCCCAGGAGGGGTTGGGTGGCTACACCTTC	CASSPQEGLGGYTF	.	TRBV11-2	.	TRBJ1-2
TGTGCCAGCAGCCCGGGGGGCTTAGGTGCCCACGAGCAGTACTTC	CASSPGGLGAHEQYF	.	TRBV7-9	.	TRBJ2-7
TGTGCCAGCAGTGAAACTGGGCTAGCCGGTAATGAGCAGTTCTTC	CASSETGLAGNEQFF	.	TRBV2	.	TRBJ2-1
TGTGCCAGCAGCTTAGGCTCCGTGGAAAAGGTATACTTC	CASSLGSVEKVYF	.	TRBV7-2	.	TRBJ2-7
TGTGCCAGCAGTTCTGGACAGGGCTCCTACGAGCAGTACTTC	CASSSGQGSYEQYF	.	TRBV28	TRBD1	TRBJ2-7
TGCGCCAGCAGCTTGTCCGGTACCGGGACCCACCAGTACTTC	CASSLSGTGTHQYF	.	TRBV5-1	.	TRBJ2-7
TGTGCCAGCAGTTTTGCCCTTCAGCCCCAGCATTTT	CASSFALQPQHF	.	TRBV28	.	TRBJ1-5
TGTGCCAGCAGCCAAGATGGGACAGGCGGGTACAATGAGCAGTTCTTC	CASSQDGTGGYNEQFF	.	TRBV4-2	TRBD1	TRBJ2-1
TGTGCCAGCAGCCCGACTAGCGGGACCGGGGAGCTGTTTTTT	CASSPTSGTGELFF	.	TRBV7-3	TRBD2	TRBJ2-2
TGCAGCGCTACTAGCGGGAGTAACTACGAGCAGTACTTC	CSATSGSNYEQYF	.	TRBV29-1	TRBD2	TRBJ2-7
TGTGCCAGCAGCCGCCCAGGCGTGAGCCAGCCCCAGCATTTT	CASSRPGVSQPQHF	.	TRBV9	.	TRBJ1-5
TGTGCCAGCAGCTTAGACATGAACACTGAAGCTTTCTTT	CASSLDMNTEAFF	.	TRBV11-2	.	TRBJ1-1
TGTGCCAGCAGTGAAGCGCGACAGGGCTACAACGAAAAACTGTTTTTT	CASSEARQGYNEKLFF	.	TRBV2	TRBD1	TRBJ1-4
TGTGCCAGCAGCTTGGTGGACGGAAACACCATATATTTT	CASSLVDGNTIYF	.	TRBV5-4	.	TRBJ1-3
TGTGCCAGCACTCCGGGACAACAAAACATTCAGTACTTC	CASTPGQQNIQYF	.	TRBV6-1	.	TRBJ2-4
TGTGCCAGCAGCCAGAGCGGGCTCGCCTCCTACGAGCAGTACTTC	CASSQSGLASYEQYF	.	TRBV7-9	.	TRBJ2-7
TGCGCCAGCAGCCAAGATCTGGGGCCCTATGGCTACACCTTC	CASSQDLGPYGYTF	once	TRBV4-3	.	TRBJ1-2
TGTGCCAGCAGCCGCCGGGACAGCGAATATGGCTACACCTTC	CASSRRDSEYGYTF	.	TRBV6-5	TRBD1	TRBJ1-2
TGTGCCAGCTTTCCCGGATCCCCTAGGGACGCTTTCTTT	CASFPGSPRDAFF	once	TRBV6-6	.	TRBJ1-1
TGTGCCTGGGATGCGGGACTAGCGGGACCTGGCGGAGGGGAGCTGTTTTTT	CAWDAGLAGPGGGELFF	once	TRBV30	TRBD2	TRBJ2-2
TGTGCCAGCAGTGTCGTGGAAATGAGCACAGATACGCAGTATTTT	CASSVVEMSTDTQYF	.	TRBV28	.	TRBJ2-3
TGTGCCAGTAGAGAGCGGGAGGGCCTAGGCGGGGAGCTGTTTTTT	CASREREGLGGELFF	.	TRBV19	TRBD2	TRBJ2-2
TGTGCCAGCAGCTTAAAGTTTGATACGGAAAAACTGTTTTTT	CASSLKFDTEKLFF	.	TRBV7-2	.	TRBJ1-4
TGTGCCAGCAGCTTAGACTCCCTTAACTATGGCTACACCTTC	CASSLDSLNYGYTF	.	TRBV7-2	.	TRBJ1-2
TGTGCCAGCAGTTCCCGGGGTAGCGGCAATGAGCAGTTCTTC	CASSSRGSGNEQFF	.	TRBV6-5	.	TRBJ2-1
TGTGCCAGCAGCTCGATTACAGGGGGCAGGGAAAAACTGTTTTTT	CASSSITGGREKLFF	.	TRBV11-2	TRBD1	TRBJ1-4